Described below is a single TCR beta chain sequence and its context. These data originate in a study of blood T cell repertoires in COVID-19. On the study more broadly: Sites in the United States, Italy and Spain provided acute and convalescent COVID-19 samples. Sources were T cells, B-cell-depleted T cells, or PBMCs; the material itself was cDNA or gDNA.

Original processing methods: Reference gene primer amplification in the assay estimated nucleated cell counts. The assay was immunoSEQ multiplex PCR, and TCRdb's table has in-frame clones only and misses some. Clone size and the V and J calls come from that table; the DNA yielded D and trimming. Among 13,000 to 15,000 clones, around nine tenths were seen once, and the ten largest hold 2.4%. Germline CDR1 reads DFQATT; CDR2 reads SNEGSKA (reference sequence). The CDR3 length is 11 residues. Trimming removed 1 base from V and 4 bases from J, with 4 bases in between. The sequenced material came from peripheral blood. The V gene is TRBV20-1, the J gene TRBJ1-2, with D unresolved. The receptor was isolated from a woman between 70 and 85 years old in a cohort sampled during active or convalescent COVID-19. The CDR3: CSARGVYGYTF. The CDR3 region has the DNA TGCAGTGCTAGAGGAGTCTATGGCTACACCTTC.